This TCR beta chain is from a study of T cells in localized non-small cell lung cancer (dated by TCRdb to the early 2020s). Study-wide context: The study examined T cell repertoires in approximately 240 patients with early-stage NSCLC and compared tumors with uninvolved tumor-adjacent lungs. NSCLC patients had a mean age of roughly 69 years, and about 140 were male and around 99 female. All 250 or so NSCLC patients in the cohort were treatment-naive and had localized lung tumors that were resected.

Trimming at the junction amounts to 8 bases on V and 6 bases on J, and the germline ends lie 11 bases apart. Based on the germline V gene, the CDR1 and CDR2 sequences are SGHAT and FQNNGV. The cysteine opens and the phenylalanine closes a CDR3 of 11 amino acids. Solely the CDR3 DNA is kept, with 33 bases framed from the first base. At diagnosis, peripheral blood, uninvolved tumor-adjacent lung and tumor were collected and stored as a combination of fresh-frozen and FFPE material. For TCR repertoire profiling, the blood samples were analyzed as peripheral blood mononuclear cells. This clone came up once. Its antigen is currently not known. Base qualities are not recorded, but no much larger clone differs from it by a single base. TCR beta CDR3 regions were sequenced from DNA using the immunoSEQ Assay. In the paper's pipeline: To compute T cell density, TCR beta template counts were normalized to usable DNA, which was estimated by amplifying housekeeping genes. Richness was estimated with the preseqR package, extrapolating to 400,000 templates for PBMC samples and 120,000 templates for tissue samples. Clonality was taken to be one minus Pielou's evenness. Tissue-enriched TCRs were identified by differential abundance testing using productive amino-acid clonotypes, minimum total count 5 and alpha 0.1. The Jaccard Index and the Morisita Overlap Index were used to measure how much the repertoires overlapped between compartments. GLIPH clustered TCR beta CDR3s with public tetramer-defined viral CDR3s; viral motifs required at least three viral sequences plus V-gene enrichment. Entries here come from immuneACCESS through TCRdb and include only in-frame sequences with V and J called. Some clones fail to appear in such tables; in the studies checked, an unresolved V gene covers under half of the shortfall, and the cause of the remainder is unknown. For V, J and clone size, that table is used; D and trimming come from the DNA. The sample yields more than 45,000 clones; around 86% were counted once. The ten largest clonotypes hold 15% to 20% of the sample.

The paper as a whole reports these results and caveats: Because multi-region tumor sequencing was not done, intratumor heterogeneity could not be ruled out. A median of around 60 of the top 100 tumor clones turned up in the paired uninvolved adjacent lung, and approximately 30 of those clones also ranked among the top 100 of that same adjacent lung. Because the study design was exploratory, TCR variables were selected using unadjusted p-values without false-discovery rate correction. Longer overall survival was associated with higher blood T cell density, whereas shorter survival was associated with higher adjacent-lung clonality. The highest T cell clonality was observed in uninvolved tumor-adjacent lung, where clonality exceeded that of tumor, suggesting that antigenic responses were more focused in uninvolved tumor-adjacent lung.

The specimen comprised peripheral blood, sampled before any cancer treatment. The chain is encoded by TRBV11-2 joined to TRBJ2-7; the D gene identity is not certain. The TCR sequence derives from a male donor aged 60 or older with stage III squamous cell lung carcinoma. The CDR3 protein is CASAQLVEQYF. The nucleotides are TGTGCCAGCGCCCAGTTAGTCGAGCAGTACTTC.